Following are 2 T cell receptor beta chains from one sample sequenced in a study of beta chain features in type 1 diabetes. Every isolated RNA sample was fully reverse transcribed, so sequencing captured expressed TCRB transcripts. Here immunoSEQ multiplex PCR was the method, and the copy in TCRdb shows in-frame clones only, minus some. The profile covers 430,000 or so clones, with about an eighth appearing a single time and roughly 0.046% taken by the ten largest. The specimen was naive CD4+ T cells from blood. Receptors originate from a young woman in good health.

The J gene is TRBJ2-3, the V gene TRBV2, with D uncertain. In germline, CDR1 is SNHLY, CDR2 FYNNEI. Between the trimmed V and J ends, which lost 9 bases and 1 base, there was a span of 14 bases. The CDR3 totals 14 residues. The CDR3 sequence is CASRGPSGTDTQYF. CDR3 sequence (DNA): TGTGCCAGTAGAGGCCCTTCGGGCACAGATACGCAGTATTTT.

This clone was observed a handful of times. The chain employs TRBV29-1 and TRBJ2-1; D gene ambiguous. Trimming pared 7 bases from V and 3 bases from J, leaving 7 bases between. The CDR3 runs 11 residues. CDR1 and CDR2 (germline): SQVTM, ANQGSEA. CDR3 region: CSASDYNEQFF. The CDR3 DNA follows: TGCAGCGCTAGTGACTACAATGAGCAGTTCTTC.